These 27 T cell receptor beta chains share one sample of origin, sequenced in a study of T-cell reconstitution after alpha-beta-depleted transplantation in children. Unique molecular identifiers tagged the TCRbeta library. TCRdb ran MiXCR on the PCR reads and lists one entry per CDR3 protein. The sample has hundreds of thousands of distinct CDR3 sequences, approximately 17% seen once. Sequenced material: PBMCs from the stem cell graft donor, taken from the stem cell graft. Receptors were obtained from a human donor who donated a stem cell graft to a child with acute myeloid leukemia.

This clonotype has at least ten counts. The V and J genes are TRBV7-2 and TRBJ2-3; D assignment may be TRBD1 or TRBD2 (7 bases each). From germline, CDR1 is SGHTA and CDR2 FQGNSA. The CDR3 is 17 residues long. V was cut by 1 base and J by 1 base, with 15 bases left in between. CDR3 coding DNA: TGTGCCAGCAGCTTAGGGTACCAGGGGGGGCGCACAGATACGCAGTATTTT. As protein: CASSLGYQGGRTDTQYF.

The CDR3 loop is CASTSGPEAFF. The CDR3 nucleotides are TGTGCCAGCACTTCGGGACCTGAAGCTTTCTTT. The chain employs TRBV7-2 and TRBJ1-1, with D possibly being TRBD1 (5 bases). Germline V gives CDR1 SGHTA, CDR2 FQGNSA. Trimming removed 7 bases from V and 6 bases from J, with 9 bases in between. The CDR3 is 11 amino acids. Drawing the rest from reference TRBV7-2 and TRBJ1-1, the complete variable domain is GAGVSQSPSNKVTEKGKDVELRCDPISGHTALYWYRQSLGQGLEFLIYFQGNSAPDKSGLPSDRFSAERTGGSVSTLTIQRTQQEDSAVYLCASTSGPEAFFGQGTRLTVV.

The CDR3 bases are TGTGCCAGCAGCGGGACACACAACAATGAGCAGTTCTTC. It codes for CASSGTHNNEQFF. The genes are TRBV6-6 and TRBJ2-1, with D tentatively TRBD1 (6 bases). This CDR3 has 13 amino acids. V was shortened by 6 bases and J by 5 bases, with 11 bases between the two germline ends. The V gene's germline CDR1 is MNHNY and CDR2 SVGAGI (reference sequence).

The J gene is TRBJ2-2, the V gene TRBV20-1; 7 bases are a match to TRBD1. Per the germline V gene, CDR1 is DFQATT and CDR2 is SNEGSKA (reference sequence). This CDR3 spans 14 amino acids. The V gene end was trimmed by 1 base and the J gene end by 6 bases; junction bases not matched to a gene: 5. The CDR3 here is CSARGQGSSGELFF. The CDR3 region has the DNA TGCAGTGCTAGAGGACAGGGATCGTCCGGGGAGCTGTTTTTT.

The sample holds many counts of this clonotype. The CDR3 coding sequence is TGCAGGTTCAGGGTTGGTAGCACTGAAGCTTTCTTT. Amino acid sequence: CRFRVGSTEAFF. The genes are TRBV20-1 and TRBJ1-1; maybe TRBD1 (5 bases). CDR1 DFQATT and CDR2 SNEGSKA come from the germline V gene (reference sequence). The CDR3 covers 12 residues.

This clonotype turned up a few times. V gene TRBV7-8 combines with J gene TRBJ2-1, with 9 bases matching TRBD1. This CDR3 is built from 15 residues. V shed 5 bases, J shed 4 bases, and the junction held 6 bases outside the gene matches. Germline assignment: CDR1 SGHVS and CDR2 FQNEAQ. The CDR3 DNA sequence: TGTGCCAGCAGCCCACAGGGGGCGAGGTACAATGAGCAGTTCTTC. The encoded protein is CASSPQGARYNEQFF.

The rearrangement uses TRBV18 and TRBJ1-5; 9 bases fit TRBD1. CDR1 is KGHSH, CDR2 LQKENI, per germline. V was pared by 6 bases and J by 7 bases, with 10 bases of the junction left unmatched. This CDR3 comprises 15 residues. The CDR3 protein is CASSEGQGRVQPQHF. The CDR3, as DNA: TGTGCCAGCTCGGAGGGACAGGGAAGGGTCCAGCCCCAGCATTTT.

This clonotype was seen ten or more times. An end of the junction does not agree with germline; a read error may underlie this. The V call is TRBV20-1, the J call TRBJ2-3, with D hard to call. The CDR3 length is 15 residues. Germline V gene lookup returns CDR1 DFQATT and CDR2 SNEGSKA (reference sequence). The CDR3 region is CSARDDPRATHTQYF. Here the CDR3 DNA reads TGCAGTGCTAGAGATGACCCACGGGCCACACATACGCAGTATTTT.

As to this clonotype: This clone may be a read error of a much larger clone one base away. The rearrangement uses TRBV20-1 and TRBJ1-1; weak D call: TRBD1 (6 bases). Germline V gene lookup returns CDR1 DFQATT and CDR2 SNEGSKA (reference sequence). The CDR3 is 15 residues long. V lost 5 bases and J 4 bases, leaving 20 bases between the germline ends. The CDR3: CSADSDSGYSTEAFF. CDR3 DNA: TGCAGTGCTGATTCGGACAGCGGTTATAGCACTGAAGCTTTCTTT.

This chain links TRBV12-3 or TRBV12-4 with TRBJ1-3; the D is unclear. The V gene lost 5 bases and the J gene lost 2 bases, with 10 bases spanning the gap. The CDR3 runs to 14 residues. CDR3 amino acids: CASSPSGTGNTIYF. DNA of the CDR3: TGTGCCAGCAGTCCGAGTGGGACTGGAAACACCATATATTTT.

This clonotype showed up many times. V and J are TRBV7-2 and TRBJ2-7; D unclear. The CDR3 has 13 residues. The V gene lost 0 bases and the J gene lost 4 bases, with 7 bases spanning the gap. Per the germline V gene, CDR1 is SGHTA and CDR2 is FQGNSA. The CDR3 DNA reads TGTGCCAGCAGCTTAGCGCAGAGATACGAGCAGTACTTC. Amino acids: CASSLAQRYEQYF.

Details on this clonotype: A much bigger clone sits one base away, suggesting this may be a read error. The J gene is TRBJ2-1, the V gene TRBV11-2; D possibly uses TRBD1 or TRBD2 (5 bases each). V dropped 1 base and J dropped 5 bases, with 27 bases sitting between them. From germline, CDR1 is SGHAT and CDR2 FQNNGV. The CDR3 has 20 amino acids. The CDR3 here is CASSLGLGWGSPEEDNEQFF. CDR3 sequence (DNA): TGTGCCAGCAGCTTAGGATTAGGGTGGGGCAGTCCCGAGGAGGACAATGAGCAGTTCTTC.

In regard to this clonotype: A much larger clone differs by one base, so this may be a read error. The rearrangement links TRBV7-3 to TRBJ1-1, with 9 bases fitting TRBD1. J lost 1 base, V lost 4 bases, and 4 bases had no gene match. From germline, CDR1 is SGHTA and CDR2 FQGTGA. The CDR3 contains 15 residues. CDR3 DNA sequence: TGTGCCAGCAGCTCCACACAGGGGGCGAACACTGAAGCTTTCTTT. It yields the protein CASSSTQGANTEAFF.

The table lists this clonotype with many counts. The chain joins TRBV6-5 to TRBJ1-4, with TRBD1 matching 7 bases. This CDR3 contains 15 residues. Germline trimming cut 0 bases from V and 12 bases from J; bases unmatched to any gene: 10. The V gene's germline CDR1 is MNHEY and CDR2 SVGAGI. CDR3 amino acids: CASSYSGTVLEELFF. CDR3 bases: TGTGCCAGCAGTTACTCTGGGACAGTACTAGAGGAACTGTTTTTT.

This clonotype was seen ten or more times. The V gene is TRBV29-1, the J gene TRBJ1-1; D possibly corresponds to TRBD1 (6 bases). CDR1 and CDR2 (germline): SQVTM, ANQGSEA. CDR3 length: 11 amino acids. Deletions cut 2 bases from V and 8 bases from J, with 9 bases between. The CDR3 here is CSVEKGGEAFF. The CDR3 DNA reads TGCAGCGTTGAAAAGGGGGGAGAAGCTTTCTTT.

This clonotype was observed a handful of times. The rearrangement joins TRBV5-1 to TRBJ2-2; either TRBD1 or TRBD2 may fit D (5 bases each). The CDR3 consists of 18 residues. V dropped 4 bases and J dropped 1 base, with 20 bases sitting between them. CDR1 SGHRS and CDR2 YFSETQ come from the germline V gene. The CDR3 region is CASSLEPGRTLNTGELFF. The CDR3 bases are TGCGCCAGCAGCCTGGAACCAGGGAGAACATTGAACACCGGGGAGCTGTTTTTT.

The chain recombines TRBV20-1 with TRBJ2-3; 8 nucleotides align to TRBD2. The trim removed 3 bases at V and 5 bases at J, leaving 13 bases unmatched. The CDR3 is 16 amino acids. Germline V gene sequence: CDR1 DFQATT, CDR2 SNEGSKA (reference sequence). CDR3 residues: CSASPYAAGGKDTQYF. Here the CDR3 DNA reads TGCAGTGCTAGCCCCTATGCGGCGGGGGGAAAAGATACGCAGTATTTT.

This clonotype was seen ten or more times. The J gene is TRBJ2-1, the V gene TRBV20-1; D unresolved. Germline CDR1 and CDR2: DFQATT and SNEGSKA (reference sequence). The CDR3 consists of 13 residues. Trimming removed 6 bases at V and 4 bases at J, with 13 bases between. The CDR3 here is CSAAPQSYNEQFF. The CDR3 DNA is TGCAGTGCCGCACCTCAATCATACAATGAGCAGTTCTTC.

As to this clonotype: A read error is possible here, since a much larger clone lies one base away. V usage is TRBV20-1 and J usage is TRBJ2-3, with 10 nucleotides matching TRBD2. The V gene's germline CDR1 is DFQATT and CDR2 SNEGSKA (reference sequence). This CDR3 is built from 14 residues. This chain's CDR3 is CNALIAGGRDTQYF. The CDR3 nucleotides read TGCAATGCACTTATAGCGGGGGGACGGGATACGCAGTATTTT.

This clonotype showed up just a few times. The gene calls are TRBV5-1 and TRBJ2-2; 8 positions match TRBD2. Germline CDR1 is SGHRS and CDR2 is YFSETQ. Unmatched junction bases numbered 5, after V lost 0 bases and J lost 4 bases. The CDR3 sequence is 16 residues long. The CDR3, as DNA: TGCGCCAGCAGCTTGGAAGGCCTAGCGGGCACCGGGGAGCTGTTTTTT. Its translation is CASSLEGLAGTGELFF.

Of note for this clonotype: Given a much more abundant clone one base away, this may be a read error. The V and J genes are TRBV7-2 and TRBJ1-1, with D possibly matching TRBD1 (5 bases). The CDR3 totals 15 residues. Per germline, CDR1 SGHTA and CDR2 FQGNSA. The CDR3 loop is CASSLGPGPNSEAFF. CDR3 coding DNA: TGTGCCAGCAGCTTAGGGCCGGGACCGAACTCTGAAGCTTTCTTT.

This clonotype was counted only a few times. The V gene is TRBV25-1, the J gene TRBJ1-2; possible D gene TRBD1, 5 bases. Trimming removed 4 bases at V and 7 bases at J, with 10 bases between. This CDR3 is 12 amino acids long. Per germline, CDR1 MGHDK and CDR2 SYGVNS. The CDR3 DNA sequence: TGTGCCAGCAGTGTAGGGACGAGTGGCTACACCTTC. Translation: CASSVGTSGYTF.

This clonotype has a count of ten or more. The chain has TRBV5-1 and TRBJ2-1, with a tentative D call TRBD2 (6 bases). V lost 0 bases to trimming and J lost 5 bases, with 9 bases between them. CDR3 length: 14 residues. The germline CDR1 and CDR2 sequences are SGHRS and YFSETQ. DNA for the CDR3: TGCGCCAGCAGCTTGGGGACTACCGACAATGAGCAGTTCTTC. Encoded protein: CASSLGTTDNEQFF.

The chain employs TRBV7-9 and TRBJ1-1, with D tentatively TRBD1 (5 bases). Per the germline V gene, CDR1 is SEHNR and CDR2 is FQNEAQ (reference sequence). The CDR3 has 13 amino acids. Trimming stripped 6 bases from V and 3 bases from J, with 11 bases between. The CDR3 loop is CASSQGSDTEAFF. The DNA of the CDR3 is TGTGCCAGCAGTCAGGGATCCGACACTGAAGCTTTCTTT.

This clonotype was observed many times. This chain uses TRBV5-6 with TRBJ1-6, with unresolved D. Germline V gene lookup returns CDR1 SGHDT and CDR2 YYEEEE. V was cut by 1 base and J by 7 bases, with 6 bases left in between. This CDR3 is built from 13 residues. The CDR3 here is CASSLYENSPLHF. CDR3 in DNA: TGTGCCAGCAGCTTGTATGAGAATTCACCCCTCCACTTT.

The rearrangement uses TRBV7-3 and TRBJ1-1; no firm D call. Germline V gene sequence: CDR1 SGHTA, CDR2 FQGTGA. V was shortened by 4 bases and J by 7 bases, with 13 bases between the two germline ends. The CDR3 has 13 residues. DNA of the CDR3: TGTGCCAGCAGCTCGTTGGATGTTGATGAAGCTTTCTTT. Translation: CASSSLDVDEAFF.

This chain uses TRBV7-2 with TRBJ2-3; TRBD1 might be the D (7 bases). Trimming cost V 5 bases and J 5 bases, with 14 bases left between them. The CDR3 has 14 amino acids. Germline V lookup: CDR1 SGHTA, CDR2 FQGNSA. The CDR3 coding sequence is TGTGCCAGCAGCCTCCAGGGGGGCCTAGATACGCAGTATTTT. Protein: CASSLQGGLDTQYF.